The clone carrying this T cell receptor beta chain was counted once. What it binds is unknown. This CDR3 has 13 residues. Looked up from germline, CDR1 is SGHRS and CDR2 is YFSETQ. The V end lost 0 bases, the J end lost 6 bases, and 7 bases lay between the germline ends. This sample was taken from a study of T cell responses to AZD1222 COVID-19 vaccine. General study findings and limits: Recipients of AZD1222 seropositive at baseline numbered only 6 or 7. Recipients of two AZD1222 doses showed rising Spike-specific TCR breadth and depth. Repertoire sampling was restricted to post-peak T cell response timepoints. It should be noted that donors were predominantly white British and more often female, and clonal diversity was possibly underestimated.

Profiled with immunoSEQ multiplex PCR; TCRdb holds only in-frame clones, not every one. The table includes approximately 130,000 clones, 90% detected once. The sample was peripheral blood, taken on day 0 of AZD1222 vaccination. The gene calls are TRBV5-1 and TRBJ1-5; no firm D call. The TCR was taken from an adult in good health. The CDR3 DNA follows: TGCGCCAGCAGCTTGGGAGGGCCTCAGCCCCAGCATTTT. Translated, it gives CASSLGGPQPQHF.